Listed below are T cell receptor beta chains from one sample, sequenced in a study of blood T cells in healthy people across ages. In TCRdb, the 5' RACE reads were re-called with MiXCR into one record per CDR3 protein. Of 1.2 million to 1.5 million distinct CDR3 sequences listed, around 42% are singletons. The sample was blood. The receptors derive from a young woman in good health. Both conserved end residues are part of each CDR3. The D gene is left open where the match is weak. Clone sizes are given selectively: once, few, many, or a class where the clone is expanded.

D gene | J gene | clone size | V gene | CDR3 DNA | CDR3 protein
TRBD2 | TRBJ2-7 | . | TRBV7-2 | TGTGCCAGCAGCGCGACTAGCGGGAGTAGAGGTGGGCAGTACTTC | CASSATSGSRGGQYF
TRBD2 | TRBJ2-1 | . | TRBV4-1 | TGCGCCAGCAGCCAAGTCTGGCGGGGGTGGTACAATGAGCAGTTCTTC | CASSQVWRGWYNEQFF
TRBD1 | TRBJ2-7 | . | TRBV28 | TGTGCCAGCAGTTCACGGGACAGGGGGCAGTACGAGCAGTACTTC | CASSSRDRGQYEQYF
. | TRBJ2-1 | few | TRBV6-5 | TGTGCCAGCAGTTACTCGTTGGTCAGGGCAGATACTACCAATGAGCAGTTCTTC | CASSYSLVRADTTNEQFF
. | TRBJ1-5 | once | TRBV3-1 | TGTGCCAGCAGCCGAACGGACAGTGGTCATCAGCCCCAGCATTTT | CASSRTDSGHQPQHF
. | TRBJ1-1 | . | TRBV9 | TGTGCCAGCAGCGTAGATCCGGGATCGAACACTGAAGCTTTCTTT | CASSVDPGSNTEAFF
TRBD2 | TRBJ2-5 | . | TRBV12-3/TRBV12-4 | TGTGCCAGCAGTTCTAGCGGGAGCACAATAGGGACCCAGTACTTC | CASSSSGSTIGTQYF
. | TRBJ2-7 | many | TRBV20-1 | TGCAGTGCTAGGGCGGTCAGAGACTCCTACGAGCAGTACTTC | CSARAVRDSYEQYF
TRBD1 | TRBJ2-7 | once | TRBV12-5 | TGTGCTAGTGGTTTCCAACCCACGGACAGGGGGCTAGACAATGAGCAGTACTTC | CASGFQPTDRGLDNEQYF
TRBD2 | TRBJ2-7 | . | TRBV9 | TGTGCCAGCAGCGTGGGGCTAGCGGGGGGTTTCAATGAGCAGTACTTC | CASSVGLAGGFNEQYF
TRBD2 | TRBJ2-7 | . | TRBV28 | TGTGCCAGCAGTTTATTGGAAGGGCGGGGGGGCCCCCTCGAGCAGTACTTC | CASSLLEGRGGPLEQYF
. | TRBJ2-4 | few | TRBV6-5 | TGTGCCAGCAGTTACTCGTCCCCAGGGAGGCAATATAACATTCAGTACTTC | CASSYSSPGRQYNIQYF
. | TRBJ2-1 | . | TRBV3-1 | TGTGCCAGCAGCCAAGCGGACCCCCGGTCCTACAATGAGCAGTTCTTC | CASSQADPRSYNEQFF
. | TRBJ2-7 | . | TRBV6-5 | TGTGCCAGCAGTTACTCATTCCCCACGAGGGGAACCTACGAGCAGTACTTC | CASSYSFPTRGTYEQYF
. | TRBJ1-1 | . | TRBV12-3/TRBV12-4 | TGTGCCAGCAGTTTCGGGGCGACTGGAGCTTTCTTT | CASSFGATGAFF
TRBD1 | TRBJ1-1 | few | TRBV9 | TGTGCCAGCAGCACCACAGGGGGCGTCAACACTGAAGCTTTCTTT | CASSTTGGVNTEAFF